The 3 T cell receptor beta chains below all came from one sample that was sequenced in a study of regulatory T cells in long-lasting Graves disease. Relying on iRepertoire HTBI primers and Arm-PCR of CDR3 regions, the team built TCR beta libraries. TCRdb passed the multiplex PCR reads through MiXCR, listing each CDR3 protein once. The sample shows 410,000 or so distinct CDR3 sequences, 15% of them seen only once. Time point meaning: newly diagnosed GD, antithyroid drugs for less than 3 months. With RNA extracted from PBMCs as input, the TCR library was made. The same specimen was also included in a second study, on T cells in Graves' hyperthyroidism and ophthalmopathy.

The sample consisted of peripheral blood mononuclear cells (PBMCs), taken at new diagnosis, from a patient treated with antithyroid drugs. The receptors originated from a woman in her 30s with Graves disease.

This clonotype was detected many times. V usage is TRBV20-1 and J usage is TRBJ2-1, with 7 bases fitting TRBD2. The CDR3 extends over 14 amino acids. Germline V lookup: CDR1 DFQATT, CDR2 SNEGSKA (reference sequence). V lost 4 bases, J lost 4 bases, and 7 bases stayed unmatched. CDR3 amino acids: CSANGGEGYNEQFF. Here the CDR3 DNA reads TGCAGTGCTAATGGGGGGGAGGGGTACAATGAGCAGTTCTTC.

Many counts were recorded for this clonotype. The V call is TRBV12-3 or TRBV12-4, the J call TRBJ1-1; D perhaps matches TRBD1 (5 bases). This CDR3 spans 15 amino acids. Trimming took off 5 bases at V and 1 base at J, with 14 bases between the two ends. The CDR3 sequence: CASSLRTGPNTEAFF. DNA for the CDR3: TGTGCCAGCAGTCTCCGAACAGGCCCGAACACTGAAGCTTTCTTT.

This clonotype was seen a few times. The J gene is TRBJ2-2, the V gene TRBV20-1; 7 bases fit TRBD1. The germline V gene has CDR1 DFQATT and CDR2 SNEGSKA (reference sequence). This CDR3 is built from 15 residues. J was trimmed by 6 bases and V by 2 bases; bases with no gene match: 9. CDR3 protein: CSARRDSRSAGELFF. The CDR3 DNA sequence: TGCAGTGCTAGACGGGACAGCCGTTCGGCCGGGGAGCTGTTTTTT.